Shown below are 22 T cell receptor beta chains from a single sample sequenced in a study of shared clonotypes between healthy human individuals. The assay was immunoSEQ multiplex PCR, and TCRdb's table has in-frame clones only and misses some. In the table there are a few million clones, around 90% of which are singletons. The material sequenced was naive CD4+ T cells sorted from blood. Subset indicated: CD45RA+ positively selected. These receptors came from a man aged 18 to 30 in good health.

This chain links TRBV10-3 with TRBJ2-2; 8 positions agree with TRBD2. Germline V gives CDR1 ENHRY, CDR2 SYGVKD. The J segment lost 1 base and the V segment lost 5 bases, leaving 3 bases of the junction unmatched. CDR3 length: 15 residues. The CDR3 loop is CAISPGGVNTGELFF. The CDR3 region has the DNA TGTGCCATCAGTCCCGGGGGGGTGAACACCGGGGAGCTGTTTTTT.

The genes are TRBV10-1 and TRBJ2-7, with D possibly called TRBD1 or TRBD2 (5 bases each). The CDR3 covers 15 residues. The V gene lost 0 bases and the J gene lost 4 bases, with 13 bases spanning the gap. Germline V lookup: CDR1 WNHNN, CDR2 SYGVQD (reference sequence). In DNA form, the CDR3 reads TGCGCCAGCAGTGAGTCGCGAGGGGCCCGGTACGAGCAGTACTTC. Residues: CASSESRGARYEQYF.

CDR3 sequence: CASSTTGGPDTQYF. CDR3 in DNA: TGTGCCAGCAGCACTACGGGGGGGCCAGATACGCAGTATTTT. V gene TRBV5-4 combines with J gene TRBJ2-3, with 8 bases that match TRBD2. The J segment lost 4 bases and the V segment lost 4 bases, leaving 5 bases of the junction unmatched. The CDR3 has 14 residues. Germline lookup yields CDR1 SGHNT and CDR2 YYREEE (reference sequence).

The CDR3 loop is CASSPWTGPGSTGSNQPQHF. In nucleotides, the CDR3 is TGTGCCAGCAGCCCGTGGACGGGCCCCGGGTCCACGGGTAGCAATCAGCCCCAGCATTTT. This rearrangement joins TRBV7-8 to TRBJ1-5; D gene ambiguous. The germline V gene has CDR1 SGHVS and CDR2 FQNEAQ. CDR3 length: 20 amino acids. V shed 5 bases and J shed 0 bases, with 26 bases lying between them.

V usage is TRBV29-1 and J usage is TRBJ2-7, with D possibly matching TRBD2 (5 bases). The V end lost 4 bases, the J end lost 6 bases, and 13 bases lay between the germline ends. CDR1 is SQVTM and CDR2 is ANQGSEA in the germline V gene. This CDR3 has 12 amino acids. The CDR3 coding sequence is TGCAGCGTTGGATTATATGAGGGCGAGCAGTACTTC. The encoded protein is CSVGLYEGEQYF.

The V call is TRBV2, the J call TRBJ2-7; TRBD2 matches at 8 bases. The V gene end was trimmed by 7 bases and the J gene end by 2 bases; junction bases not matched to a gene: 7. This CDR3 is 14 amino acids long. Germline V gene sequence: CDR1 SNHLY, CDR2 FYNNEI. The CDR3 loop is CASTPQLAAYEQYF. DNA of the CDR3: TGTGCCAGCACCCCCCAACTAGCGGCCTACGAGCAGTACTTC.

V is TRBV6-5 and J is TRBJ1-4; D might be TRBD1 (5 bases). V lost 0 bases and J 5 bases, leaving 10 bases between the germline ends. The CDR3 runs to 15 residues. In germline, CDR1 is MNHEY, CDR2 SVGAGI. The DNA of the CDR3 is TGTGCCAGCAGTTACTCAGGGGTATCGAATGAAAAACTGTTTTTT. Protein: CASSYSGVSNEKLFF.

The chain carries TRBV29-1 and TRBJ2-3, with 8 nucleotides matching TRBD2. The ends lost 6 bases at V and 4 bases at J; junction bases unmatched: 9. This CDR3 is built from 14 residues. Looked up from germline, CDR1 is SQVTM and CDR2 is ANQGSEA. This CDR3 is CSVTMTSAADTQYF. The CDR3 nucleotides read TGCAGCGTGACAATGACTAGCGCGGCAGATACGCAGTATTTT.

The genes are TRBV6-5 and TRBJ1-4; D is possibly TRBD1 (6 bases). Germline V lookup: CDR1 MNHEY, CDR2 SVGAGI. This CDR3 is built from 15 residues. V dropped 7 bases and J dropped 6 bases, with 18 bases sitting between them. CDR3 loop: CASILPGTTDEKLFF. CDR3 in DNA: TGTGCCAGCATCCTACCAGGGACAACGGATGAAAAACTGTTTTTT.

Only a few counts were recorded for this clone. This chain connects TRBV6-5 to TRBJ1-5, with 11 bases identical to TRBD1. Trimming at V came to 6 bases and at J to 6 bases, leaving 1 base not matched to a gene. The CDR3 has 13 amino acids. From germline, CDR1 is MNHEY and CDR2 SVGAGI. In DNA form, the CDR3 reads TGTGCCAGCAGAGGACAGGGGGCTCAGCCCCAGCATTTT. It is translated as CASRGQGAQPQHF.

This chain links TRBV4-1 with TRBJ2-7, with D possibly matching TRBD2 (5 bases). Germline CDR1 is MGHRA and CDR2 is YSYEKL. The CDR3 contains 18 residues. Trimming took off 2 bases at V and 3 bases at J, with 23 bases between the two ends. The CDR3 spells CASSQQTLSAGILYEQYF. The CDR3 nucleotides are TGCGCCAGCAGCCAACAGACCCTCTCCGCCGGGATTCTCTACGAGCAGTACTTC.

Concerning this clone: The same CDR3 also results from other DNA sequences found in this sample. This chain connects TRBV5-1 to TRBJ2-2; D is possibly TRBD1 (5 bases). V lost 3 bases to trimming and J lost 4 bases, with 10 bases between them. The CDR3 extends over 14 amino acids. The germline CDR1 and CDR2 sequences are SGHRS and YFSETQ. The CDR3 region is CASSSTGTTGELFF. As DNA, the CDR3 is TGCGCCAGCAGCTCCACAGGTACCACCGGGGAGCTGTTTTTT.

The chain couples TRBV2 to TRBJ1-4; 10 bases map to TRBD1. This CDR3 is 14 amino acids long. The ends lost 5 bases at V and 8 bases at J; junction bases unmatched: 5. Germline values: CDR1 SNHLY, CDR2 FYNNEI. CDR3 sequence reads: CASSSGTGVEKLFF. The DNA for the CDR3 is TGTGCCAGCAGTTCCGGGACAGGGGTCGAAAAACTGTTTTTT.

V usage is TRBV19 and J usage is TRBJ2-7; 10 bases are a match to TRBD1. The V segment lost 9 bases and the J segment 6 bases; nucleotides outside the gene matches: 11. The CDR3 has 14 amino acids. Germline loops: CDR1 LNHDA, CDR2 SQIVND (reference sequence). The CDR3 is CASSGTGASGEQYF. The CDR3 bases are TGTGCCAGCTCCGGGACAGGGGCCTCCGGCGAGCAGTACTTC.

This rearrangement joins TRBV6-5 to TRBJ1-1; unclear D gene. The V end was cut by 6 bases, the J end by 3 bases, with 8 bases between. This CDR3 spans 12 amino acids. The germline CDR1 and CDR2 sequences are MNHEY and SVGAGI. DNA for the CDR3: TGTGCCAGCAGGGGAACTTACACTGAAGCTTTCTTT. This codes for CASRGTYTEAFF.

A single count supports this clone. The V call is TRBV5-4, the J call TRBJ2-5; D unresolved. The DNA end lines up better with TRBJ2-7; the J call may be wrong. Germline V CDR1 and CDR2: SGHNT, YYREEE (reference sequence). CDR3 length: 12 amino acids. The CDR3 DNA follows: TGTGCCAGCAGCTTGGGCCGGGACGAGCAGTACTTC. Encoded protein: CASSLGRDEQYF.

The rearrangement joins TRBV5-4 to TRBJ2-5; TRBD2 might be the D (5 bases). V dropped 2 bases and J dropped 2 bases, with 10 bases sitting between them. Germline V gives CDR1 SGHNT, CDR2 YYREEE (reference sequence). CDR3 size: 14 residues. The CDR3 nucleotides are TGTGCCAGCAGCTTCCCGGGATCTCAAGAGACCCAGTACTTC. Protein: CASSFPGSQETQYF.

The chain recombines TRBV25-1 with TRBJ1-3; 7 nucleotides match TRBD1. V was clipped by 2 bases and J by 9 bases; unmatched bases: 7. Germline CDR1 MGHDK, CDR2 SYGVNS. The CDR3 loop spans 14 amino acids. The CDR3 region has the DNA TGTGCCAGCAGTGAACCCGGACAGGACCGCACCATATATTTT. Translation: CASSEPGQDRTIYF.

The rearrangement links TRBV6-4 to TRBJ1-1; weak D call: TRBD1 (5 bases). The germline V gene encodes CDR1 MRHNA and CDR2 SNTAGT. This CDR3 spans 16 amino acids. V lost 2 bases and J lost 6, with 19 bases in between. CDR3 sequence reads: CASSDQPKGLNAEAFF. CDR3 coding DNA: TGTGCCAGCAGTGACCAACCGAAGGGACTTAACGCTGAAGCTTTCTTT.

The chain has TRBV2 and TRBJ2-7; 8 positions match TRBD2. This CDR3 is 15 amino acids long. After removal of 5 bases from V and 0 bases from J, the junction contained 6 bases not matched to a gene. CDR1 is SNHLY and CDR2 is FYNNEI in the germline V gene. The CDR3 coding sequence is TGTGCCAGCAGTCGAGCGGGGGACTTCTCCTACGAGCAGTACTTC. It encodes CASSRAGDFSYEQYF.

The chain recombines TRBV19 with TRBJ2-3; maybe TRBD2 (5 bases). Deletions cut 1 base from V and 2 bases from J, with 13 bases between. The CDR3 spans 16 residues. CDR1 and CDR2 (germline): LNHDA, SQIVND (reference sequence). The CDR3 DNA sequence: TGTGCCAGTAGTATAGTCCCGGGATATAACACAGATACGCAGTATTTT. It codes for CASSIVPGYNTDTQYF.

The chain is built from TRBV2 and TRBJ2-2; D is uncertain. The germline CDR1 and CDR2 sequences are SNHLY and FYNNEI. The CDR3 covers 13 residues. With 4 bases removed from V and 7 bases from J, the gap between germline ends came to 10 bases. This chain's CDR3 is CASSGRGIGELFF. Written as DNA, the CDR3 is TGTGCCAGCAGTGGGCGTGGGATCGGGGAGCTGTTTTTT.